This T cell receptor (beta chain) derives from a study of T cells in Graves' hyperthyroidism and ophthalmopathy. Study context: Before any treatment, at initial diagnosis, peripheral blood was collected.

CDR1 MNHNY and CDR2 SVGAGI come from the germline V gene (reference sequence). The CDR3 consists of 13 residues. V gave up 1 base and J gave up 3 bases, with 3 bases separating them. This clonotype turned up a few times. There were TCR beta CDR3 regions amplified from RNA transcripts. The HTBI set primed first-round TCR CDR3 RT-PCR. MiXCR was run by TCRdb on the multiplex PCR reads, yielding one entry per CDR3 protein. The repertoire holds about 590,000 distinct CDR3 sequences, approximately 14% seen once, with under 7.5% in the top ten. The chain joins TRBV6-6 to TRBJ1-4, with D hard to call. The sample was blood. This TCR derives from a woman under 40 with Graves' hyperthyroidism. CDR3 amino acids: CASSYLSNEKLFF. DNA of the CDR3: TGTGCCAGCAGTTACTTGTCTAATGAAAAACTGTTTTTT.